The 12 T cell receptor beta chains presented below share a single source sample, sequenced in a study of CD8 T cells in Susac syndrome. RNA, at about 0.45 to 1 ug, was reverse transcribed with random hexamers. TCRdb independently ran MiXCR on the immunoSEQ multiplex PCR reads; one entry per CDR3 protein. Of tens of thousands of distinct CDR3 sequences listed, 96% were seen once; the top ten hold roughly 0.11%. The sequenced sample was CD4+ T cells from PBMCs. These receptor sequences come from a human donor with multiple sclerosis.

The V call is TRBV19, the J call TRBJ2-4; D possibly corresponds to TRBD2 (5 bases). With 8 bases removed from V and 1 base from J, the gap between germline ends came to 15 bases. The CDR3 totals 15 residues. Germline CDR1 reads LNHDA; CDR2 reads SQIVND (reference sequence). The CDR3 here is CASHAGRNAKNIQYF. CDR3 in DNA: TGTGCCAGTCATGCGGGCAGAAACGCCAAAAACATTCAGTACTTC.

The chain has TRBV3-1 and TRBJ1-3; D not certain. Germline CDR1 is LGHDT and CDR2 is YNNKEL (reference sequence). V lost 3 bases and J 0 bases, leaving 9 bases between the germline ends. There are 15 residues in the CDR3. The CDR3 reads CASSQRSYSGNTIYF. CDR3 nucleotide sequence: TGTGCCAGCAGCCAGCGAAGCTACTCTGGAAACACCATATATTTT.

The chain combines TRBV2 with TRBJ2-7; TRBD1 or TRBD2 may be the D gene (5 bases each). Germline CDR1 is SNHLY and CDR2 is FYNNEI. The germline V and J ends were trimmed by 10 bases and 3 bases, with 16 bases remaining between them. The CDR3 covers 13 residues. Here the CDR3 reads CATSGQGLYEQYF. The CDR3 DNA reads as TGTGCCACCTCGGGGCAGGGTCTCTACGAGCAGTACTTC.

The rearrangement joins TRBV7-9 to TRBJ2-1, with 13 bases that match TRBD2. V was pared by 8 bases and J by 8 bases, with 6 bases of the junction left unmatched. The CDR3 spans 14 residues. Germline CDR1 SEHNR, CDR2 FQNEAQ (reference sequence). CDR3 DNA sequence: TGTGCCAGCGGGGGACTAGCGGGGAGGGATGAGCAGTTCTTC. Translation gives CASGGLAGRDEQFF.

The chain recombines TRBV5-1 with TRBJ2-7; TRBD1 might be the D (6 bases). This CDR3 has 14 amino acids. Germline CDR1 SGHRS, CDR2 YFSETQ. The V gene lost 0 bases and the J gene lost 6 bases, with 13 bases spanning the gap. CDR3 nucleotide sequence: TGCGCCAGCAGCTTGGAGACGACAGGTGGCGAGCAGTACTTC. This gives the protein CASSLETTGGEQYF. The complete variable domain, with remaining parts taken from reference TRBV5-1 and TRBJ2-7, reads KAGVTQTPRYLIKTRGQQVTLSCSPISGHRSVSWYQQTPGQGLQFLFEYFSETQRNKGNFPGRFSGRQFSNSRSEMNVSTLELGDSALYLCASSLETTGGEQYFGPGTRLTVT.

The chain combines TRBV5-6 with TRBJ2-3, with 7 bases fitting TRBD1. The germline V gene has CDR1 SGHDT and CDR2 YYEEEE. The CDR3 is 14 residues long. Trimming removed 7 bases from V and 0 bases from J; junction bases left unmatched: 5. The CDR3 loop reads CASAGDRSTDTQYF. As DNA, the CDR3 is TGTGCCAGCGCTGGGGACAGAAGCACAGATACGCAGTATTTT.

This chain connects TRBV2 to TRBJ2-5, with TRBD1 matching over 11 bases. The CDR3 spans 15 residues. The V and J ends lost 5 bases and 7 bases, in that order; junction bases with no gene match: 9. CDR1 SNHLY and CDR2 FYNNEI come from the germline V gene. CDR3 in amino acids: CASSPRTGGVGTQYF. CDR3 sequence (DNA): TGTGCCAGCAGTCCCAGGACAGGGGGCGTAGGGACCCAGTACTTC.

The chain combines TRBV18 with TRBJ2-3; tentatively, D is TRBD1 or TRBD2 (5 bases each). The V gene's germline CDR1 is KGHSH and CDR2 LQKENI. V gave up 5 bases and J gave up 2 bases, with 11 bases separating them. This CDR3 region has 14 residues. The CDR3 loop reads CASSWGSLTDTQYF. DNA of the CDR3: TGTGCCAGCTCATGGGGGAGCCTCACAGATACGCAGTATTTT. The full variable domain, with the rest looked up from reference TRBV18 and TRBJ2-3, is NAGVMQNPRHLVRRRGQEARLRCSPMKGHSHVYWYRQLPEEGLKFMVYLQKENIIDESGMPKERFSAEFPKEGPSILRIQQVVRGDSAAYFCASSWGSLTDTQYFGPGTRLTVL.

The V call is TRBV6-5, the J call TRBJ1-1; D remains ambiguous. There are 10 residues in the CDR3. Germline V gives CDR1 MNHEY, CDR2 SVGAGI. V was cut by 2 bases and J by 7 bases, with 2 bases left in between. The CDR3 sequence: CASSYGEAFF. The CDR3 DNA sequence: TGTGCCAGCAGTTACGGTGAAGCTTTCTTT.

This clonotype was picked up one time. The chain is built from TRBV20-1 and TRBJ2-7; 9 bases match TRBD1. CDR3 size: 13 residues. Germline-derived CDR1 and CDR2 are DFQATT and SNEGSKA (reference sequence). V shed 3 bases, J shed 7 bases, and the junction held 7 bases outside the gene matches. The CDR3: CSARDRGFREQYF. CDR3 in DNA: TGCAGTGCTAGGGACAGGGGATTTCGGGAGCAGTACTTC.

DNA for the CDR3: TGTGCCAGCGCAGGGGGCTGGGATGAAAAACTGTTTTTT. Translation gives CASAGGWDEKLFF. The V call is TRBV6-5, the J call TRBJ1-4; 8 bases align to TRBD1. The CDR3 spans 13 residues. The germline V gene encodes CDR1 MNHEY and CDR2 SVGAGI. V shed 8 bases, J shed 6 bases, and the junction held 5 bases outside the gene matches.

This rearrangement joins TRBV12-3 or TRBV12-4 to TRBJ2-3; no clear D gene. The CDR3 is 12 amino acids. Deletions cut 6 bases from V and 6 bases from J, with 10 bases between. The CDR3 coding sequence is TGTGCCAGCAGCATTGCAGCGGATACGCAGTATTTT. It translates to CASSIAADTQYF.